These 21 T cell receptor beta chains were all obtained from the same sample, sequenced in a study of response to subunit inactivated influenza vaccine. TCRdb redid the calling of the RT-PCR reads with MiXCR, one entry per CDR3 protein. The sample carries about 780,000 distinct CDR3 sequences, around a sixth recorded once. The sequencing used PBMCs from blood, collected about 5 days after vaccination. Receptors originate from a man aged 50 to 59 who received an inactivated influenza vaccine.

This clonotype appeared a few times. This chain uses TRBV20-1 with TRBJ2-1; 11 bases align to TRBD2. V shed 5 bases, J shed 9 bases, and the junction held 9 bases outside the gene matches. The CDR3 contains 14 residues. Germline assignment: CDR1 DFQATT and CDR2 SNEGSKA (reference sequence). The CDR3 loop is CSAAVAGGPIEQFF. The DNA for the CDR3 is TGCAGTGCTGCCGTAGCGGGAGGGCCGATTGAGCAGTTCTTC.

This clonotype showed up just once. CDR3 bases: TGTGCCAGCAGCCCAGGACAGGGTAGGCACAATGAGCAGTTCTTC. It codes for CASSPGQGRHNEQFF. J is TRBJ2-1 and V is TRBV11-3; TRBD1 aligns across 8 bases. The CDR3 consists of 15 residues. The trim removed 5 bases at V and 5 bases at J, leaving 8 bases unmatched. The germline V gene has CDR1 SGHNT and CDR2 YENEEA.

This clonotype was found many times. The CDR3 is CASSRGGAVDTQYF. The CDR3 DNA is TGCGCCAGCAGCCGAGGGGGGGCCGTAGATACGCAGTATTTT. This chain joins TRBV4-3 and TRBJ2-3; maybe TRBD2 (7 bases). The CDR3 contains 14 residues. V lost 4 bases and J 5 bases, leaving 13 bases between the germline ends. The V gene's germline CDR1 is LGHNA and CDR2 YSLEER.

CDR3 DNA sequence: TGTGCCAGCAGTAAAGGACCGATCCGGGGCTACACCTTC. It yields the protein CASSKGPIRGYTF. The chain links TRBV28 to TRBJ1-2; D call uncertain. V was clipped by 5 bases and J by 8 bases, with 15 bases between them. The germline V gene has CDR1 MDHEN and CDR2 SYDVKM. The CDR3 has 13 amino acids.

This clonotype was seen repeatedly, ten times or more. This chain connects TRBV12-3 or TRBV12-4 to TRBJ1-2, with TRBD1 matching 7 bases. CDR3 length: 14 residues. Trimming at V came to 5 bases and at J to 2 bases, leaving 5 bases not matched to a gene. In DNA form, the CDR3 reads TGTGCCAGCAGTGTACAGGGGCAAAACTATGGCTACACCTTC. Protein sequence: CASSVQGQNYGYTF.

A few counts support this clonotype. This chain joins TRBV20-1 and TRBJ2-7; TRBD1 might be the D (6 bases). Per germline, CDR1 DFQATT and CDR2 SNEGSKA (reference sequence). The CDR3 is made up of 14 amino acids. Trimming shortened V by 1 base and J by 3 bases, and 13 bases separated the two germline ends. CDR3 residues: CSARAPDSFYEQYF. DNA of the CDR3: TGCAGTGCTAGAGCCCCGGACAGTTTCTACGAGCAGTACTTC.

The genes are TRBV6-5 and TRBJ2-7; D not resolved. Trimming pared 2 bases from V and 0 bases from J, leaving 8 bases between. Per the germline V gene, CDR1 is MNHEY and CDR2 is SVGAGI. There are 14 residues in the CDR3. Here the CDR3 DNA reads TGTGCCAGCAGTTACACCAGTAGCTCCTACGAGCAGTACTTC. Amino acid sequence: CASSYTSSSYEQYF.

This clonotype was detected a few times. The J gene is TRBJ2-1, the V gene TRBV7-3; TRBD2 matches 9 bases. CDR3 size: 17 residues. The J segment lost 7 bases and the V segment lost 5 bases, leaving 15 bases of the junction unmatched. Looked up from germline, CDR1 is SGHTA and CDR2 is FQGTGA. In DNA form, the CDR3 reads TGTGCCAGCAGCCCTCGGTCTAGCGGGGCCGGTTTGAATGAGCAGTTCTTC. Its protein is CASSPRSSGAGLNEQFF.

The rearrangement joins TRBV5-1 to TRBJ2-1; D is uncertain. In germline, CDR1 is SGHRS, CDR2 YFSETQ. The V end lost 0 bases, the J end lost 4 bases, and 8 bases lay between the germline ends. The CDR3 consists of 14 residues. The CDR3, as DNA: TGCGCCAGCAGCTTGGTTTCCCGGTACAATGAGCAGTTCTTC. Protein sequence: CASSLVSRYNEQFF. Based on the CDR3 plus reference TRBV5-1 and TRBJ2-1, the full variable domain is KAGVTQTPRYLIKTRGQQVTLSCSPISGHRSVSWYQQTPGQGLQFLFEYFSETQRNKGNFPGRFSGRQFSNSRSEMNVSTLELGDSALYLCASSLVSRYNEQFFGPGTRLTVL.

The rearrangement links TRBV12-3 or TRBV12-4 to TRBJ1-2; perhaps TRBD1 as D (6 bases). The CDR3 contains 12 residues. With 2 bases removed from V and 8 bases from J, the gap between germline ends came to 9 bases. CDR3 protein: CASSLSGAGYTF. CDR3 in DNA: TGTGCCAGCAGTTTATCAGGGGCCGGCTACACCTTC.

This clonotype showed up many times. The rearrangement joins TRBV20-1 to TRBJ2-7; D tentatively reads TRBD1 or TRBD2 (5 bases each). There are 15 residues in the CDR3. V gave up 6 bases and J gave up 3 bases, with 21 bases separating them. Germline V lookup: CDR1 DFQATT, CDR2 SNEGSKA (reference sequence). CDR3 sequence: CSAPRARRQGYEQYF. The DNA for the CDR3 is TGCAGTGCACCACGAGCCCGGAGGCAGGGCTACGAGCAGTACTTC.

The chain combines TRBV27 with TRBJ2-5, with 13 bases identical to TRBD2. CDR3 length equals 18 residues. V was pared by 6 bases and J by 2 bases, with 12 bases of the junction left unmatched. CDR1 and CDR2 (germline): MNHEY, SMNVEV (reference sequence). CDR3 loop: CASRPEAGTSGVQETQYF. Here the CDR3 DNA reads TGTGCCAGCAGGCCTGAAGCCGGGACTAGCGGGGTACAAGAGACCCAGTACTTC.

The sample holds one count of this clonotype. The rearrangement joins TRBV20-1 to TRBJ2-2; TRBD2 agrees at 10 bases. Losses at the gene ends were 5 bases for V and 7 bases for J; bases not matched to a gene: 13. The V gene's germline CDR1 is DFQATT and CDR2 SNEGSKA (reference sequence). This CDR3 comprises 16 residues. CDR3 amino acids: CSAGQGAGGIHGELFF. CDR3 nucleotide sequence: TGCAGTGCTGGGCAAGGAGCGGGAGGGATTCACGGGGAGCTGTTTTTT.

The CDR3, as DNA: TGTGCCAGCAGTTTCCCAGGGCTGGGGGAGCAGTACTTC. Protein: CASSFPGLGEQYF. This chain uses TRBV12-3 or TRBV12-4 with TRBJ2-7; a possible D gene is TRBD1 (5 bases). The CDR3 is 13 residues long. Trimming pared 3 bases from V and 7 bases from J, leaving 13 bases between.

This clonotype has a handful of counts. The rearrangement links TRBV5-5 to TRBJ1-4; TRBD1 matches 9 bases. Germline trimming cut 2 bases from V and 3 bases from J; bases unmatched to any gene: 2. CDR3 length: 15 amino acids. Germline V gives CDR1 SGHKS, CDR2 YYEKEE (reference sequence). The CDR3 DNA is TGTGCCAGCAGCTTCCGGGACAGGGCTAATGAAAAACTGTTTTTT. Encoded protein: CASSFRDRANEKLFF.

This chain links TRBV28 with TRBJ2-5; D possibly corresponds to TRBD1 (5 bases). This CDR3 has 13 residues. Germline V gene data show CDR1 as MDHEN and CDR2 as SYDVKM. Trimming took 7 bases from V and 5 from J, leaving 14 bases between them. CDR3 residues: CASKGIGRETQYF. The CDR3 region has the DNA TGTGCCAGCAAGGGGATAGGGCGGGAGACCCAGTACTTC. Complete variable domain (other parts from reference TRBV28 and TRBJ2-5): DVKVTQSSRYLVKRTGEKVFLECVQDMDHENMFWYRQDPGLGLRLIYFSYDVKMKEKGDIPEGYSVSREKKERFSLILESASTNQTSMYLCASKGIGRETQYFGPGTRLLVL.

The chain uses TRBV10-3 and TRBJ1-6, with D unresolved. Germline-derived CDR1 and CDR2 are ENHRY and SYGVKD. The length of the CDR3 is 15 residues. V shed 2 bases and J shed 8 bases, with 13 bases lying between them. The CDR3 sequence is CAISEGGHRDSPLHF. DNA for the CDR3: TGTGCCATCAGTGAGGGAGGTCACCGGGATTCACCCCTCCACTTT.

This clonotype was picked up a small number of times. The chain is built from TRBV29-1 and TRBJ1-2, with 12 positions matching TRBD1. J was trimmed by 4 bases and V by 6 bases; bases with no gene match: 12. The CDR3 runs to 16 residues. Germline V CDR1 and CDR2: SQVTM, ANQGSEA. DNA for the CDR3: TGCAGCGTCTCGGGACAGGGGGCCCCTCGACTCTATGGCTACACCTTC. Its protein is CSVSGQGAPRLYGYTF. Drawing the rest from reference TRBV29-1 and TRBJ1-2, the complete variable domain is SAVISQKPSRDICQRGTSLTIQCQVDSQVTMMFWYRQQPGQSLTLIATANQGSEATYESGFVIDKFPISRPNLTFSTLTVSNMSPEDSSIYLCSVSGQGAPRLYGYTFGSGTRLTVV.

This clonotype was recorded a few times. The chain joins TRBV20-1 to TRBJ2-3; 8 positions match TRBD2. Per germline, CDR1 DFQATT and CDR2 SNEGSKA (reference sequence). Trimming took 3 bases from V and 5 from J; bases not matched to a gene: 13. The CDR3 totals 16 residues. CDR3 bases: TGCAGTGCTAGTAAAGGTTTGAGACTAGCGTTAGATACGCAGTATTTT. It codes for CSASKGLRLALDTQYF.

The chain has TRBV5-1 and TRBJ1-2; 7 nucleotides match TRBD1. The CDR3 runs 17 residues. Germline CDR1 and CDR2: SGHRS and YFSETQ. Trimming at V came to 4 bases and at J to 4 bases, leaving 16 bases not matched to a gene. The CDR3 nucleotides read TGCGCCAGCAGCCCCACGGCGAAACAGGGGATCAGCTATGGCTACACCTTC. It codes for CASSPTAKQGISYGYTF.

This clonotype was observed a handful of times. The chain employs TRBV5-1 and TRBJ2-5; TRBD1 aligns across 9 bases. CDR1 is SGHRS, CDR2 YFSETQ, per germline. CDR3 length: 16 residues. V was pared by 1 base and J by 5 bases, with 9 bases of the junction left unmatched. The CDR3 spells CASSLLWDRVTETQYF. As DNA, the CDR3 is TGCGCCAGCAGCTTGCTGTGGGACAGGGTTACGGAGACCCAGTACTTC. Full variable domain (remainder filled in from reference TRBV5-1 and TRBJ2-5): KAGVTQTPRYLIKTRGQQVTLSCSPISGHRSVSWYQQTPGQGLQFLFEYFSETQRNKGNFPGRFSGRQFSNSRSEMNVSTLELGDSALYLCASSLLWDRVTETQYFGPGTRLLVL.